The 30 T cell receptor beta chains below come from one sample, sequenced in a study of CD8 T cells in Susac syndrome. Random hexamers primed reverse transcription of roughly 0.5 to 1 ug RNA. Using its own MiXCR run on the immunoSEQ multiplex PCR reads, TCRdb lists one record per CDR3 protein. This sample yields about 94,000 distinct CDR3 sequences, of which about 95% are seen a single time; 0.3% to 0.35% belongs to the top ten. Sequenced: CD4+ T cells from PBMCs. These receptors were taken from a human donor with Susac syndrome.

The rearrangement uses TRBV5-6 and TRBJ2-3; 10 bases fit TRBD1. CDR3 length equals 14 residues. Per germline, CDR1 SGHDT and CDR2 YYEEEE. V gave up 7 bases and J gave up 6 bases; unmatched junction bases: 8. The CDR3 DNA is TGTGCCAGCTTCGGACAGGGGGGAGATGATACGCAGTATTTT. Its protein is CASFGQGGDDTQYF. Full variable domain (outside the CDR3, taken from reference TRBV5-6 and TRBJ2-3): DAGVTQSPTHLIKTRGQQVTLRCSPKSGHDTVSWYQQALGQGPQFIFQYYEEEERQRGNFPDRFSGHQFPNYSSELNVNALLLGDSALYLCASFGQGGDDTQYFGPGTRLTVL.

This chain uses TRBV6-1 with TRBJ1-1; weak D call: TRBD1 (6 bases). V lost 7 bases and J 7 bases, leaving 16 bases between the germline ends. The CDR3 loop spans 13 amino acids. Germline V lookup: CDR1 MNHNS, CDR2 SASEGT. CDR3 amino acids: CASTRNGQLEAFF. DNA of the CDR3: TGTGCCAGCACGAGGAACGGACAGCTTGAAGCTTTCTTT.

The rearrangement uses TRBV2 and TRBJ2-7; TRBD1 is a possible D gene (6 bases). CDR3 size: 13 residues. Germline CDR1 reads SNHLY; CDR2 reads FYNNEI. Trimming took off 7 bases at V and 2 bases at J, with 12 bases between the two ends. The CDR3 DNA follows: TGTGCCAGCAACAGGGACGCACCCTACGAGCAGTACTTC. It encodes CASNRDAPYEQYF.

The chain has TRBV20-1 and TRBJ1-1; a weak D match, TRBD1 (5 bases). The CDR3 has 13 residues. CDR1 DFQATT and CDR2 SNEGSKA come from the germline V gene (reference sequence). The germline V and J ends were trimmed by 6 bases and 0 bases, with 11 bases remaining between them. CDR3 region: CSASSGLNTEAFF. CDR3 nucleotides: TGCAGTGCCAGTTCAGGGCTGAACACTGAAGCTTTCTTT.

This rearrangement joins TRBV18 to TRBJ2-1, with 8 bases aligning to TRBD2. The V gene's germline CDR1 is KGHSH and CDR2 LQKENI. V dropped 6 bases and J dropped 4; count of bases not matched to a gene: 8. The CDR3 length is 15 residues. Here the CDR3 DNA reads TGTGCCAGCTCTCTCGAGCGGGGGCGTTACAATGAGCAGTTCTTC. Residues: CASSLERGRYNEQFF.

This clonotype was seen once. The chain couples TRBV25-1 to TRBJ2-3; the D gene is possibly TRBD2 (6 bases). This CDR3 is built from 13 residues. Germline CDR1 is MGHDK and CDR2 is SYGVNS. V dropped 7 bases and J dropped 2 bases, with 10 bases sitting between them. CDR3 sequence reads: CASNRDFTDTQYF. For the CDR3, the DNA is TGTGCCAGCAACCGGGACTTCACAGATACGCAGTATTTT.

V is TRBV12-3 or TRBV12-4 and J is TRBJ1-2; D unresolved. This CDR3 contains 12 residues. The V and J ends lost 6 bases and 6 bases respectively, with 11 bases between them. CDR3 region: CASSPHMDGYTF. CDR3 in DNA: TGTGCCAGCAGCCCCCACATGGATGGCTACACCTTC.

This sequence joins TRBV7-9 and TRBJ2-1; D might be TRBD2 (7 bases). This CDR3 has 14 amino acids. The V gene lost 0 bases and the J gene lost 10 bases, with 13 bases spanning the gap. Per germline, CDR1 SEHNR and CDR2 FQNEAQ (reference sequence). CDR3 amino acids: CASSLAGGPLEQFF. As DNA, the CDR3 is TGTGCCAGCAGCTTAGCGGGGGGGCCATTAGAGCAGTTCTTC.

This chain links TRBV30 with TRBJ1-4; 8 bases line up with TRBD1. V gave up 4 bases and J gave up 5 bases; unmatched junction bases: 3. This CDR3 region has 13 residues. Germline loops: CDR1 GTSNPN, CDR2 SVGIG (reference sequence). The CDR3 here is CAWNNRGNEKLFF. The CDR3 DNA reads TGTGCCTGGAATAACAGGGGGAATGAAAAACTGTTTTTT.

The chain employs TRBV27 and TRBJ2-1, with 14 bases that match TRBD2. The CDR3 runs 15 residues. The germline gives CDR1 MNHEY, CDR2 SMNVEV (reference sequence). V gave up 4 bases and J gave up 15 bases; unmatched junction bases: 11. CDR3 sequence (DNA): TGTGCCAGCAGTTCTAAGGGACTAGCGGGGGCTCAGCGGTTCTTC. It encodes CASSSKGLAGAQRFF.

The CDR3 here is CAWRRLQNTGELFF. CDR3 coding DNA: TGTGCCTGGAGACGTCTACAAAACACCGGGGAGCTGTTTTTT. The rearrangement uses TRBV30 and TRBJ2-2; D ambiguous. The CDR3 extends over 14 amino acids. Germline V gene lookup returns CDR1 GTSNPN and CDR2 SVGIG (reference sequence). Trimming shortened V by 3 bases and J by 2 bases, and 10 bases separated the two germline ends.

This clonotype was recorded only once. CDR3 region: CASKFFGGGSSYNEQFF. The CDR3 coding sequence is TGTGCCAGCAAATTTTTCGGCGGGGGGAGCTCCTACAATGAGCAGTTCTTC. This chain joins TRBV5-4 and TRBJ2-1; 8 bases align to TRBD2. Per the germline V gene, CDR1 is SGHNT and CDR2 is YYREEE (reference sequence). The CDR3 has 17 amino acids. J was trimmed by 0 bases and V by 6 bases; bases with no gene match: 11.

This clonotype came up a few times. This chain uses TRBV12-3 or TRBV12-4 with TRBJ2-2, with D hard to call. V lost 2 bases and J 7 bases, leaving 5 bases between the germline ends. The CDR3 runs to 12 residues. The CDR3 here is CASSLNVGELFF. CDR3 nucleotides: TGTGCCAGCAGTTTAAACGTCGGGGAGCTGTTTTTT.

The chain carries TRBV28 and TRBJ1-1; D is unresolved. Germline CDR1 MDHEN, CDR2 SYDVKM. CDR3 length equals 15 residues. V lost 2 bases, J lost 1 base, and 11 bases lay in between. For the CDR3, the DNA is TGTGCCAGCAGTTTAGTCAATAACAGGAACACTGAAGCTTTCTTT. It codes for CASSLVNNRNTEAFF.

The chain links TRBV29-1 to TRBJ2-1; 8 bases match TRBD2. The ends lost 1 base at V and 2 bases at J; junction bases unmatched: 7. This CDR3 has 16 residues. CDR1 is SQVTM and CDR2 is ANQGSEA in the germline V gene. CDR3 sequence reads: CSVEVGLAGTYNEQFF. The CDR3 DNA follows: TGCAGCGTTGAAGTGGGTCTAGCGGGCACCTACAATGAGCAGTTCTTC.

The CDR3 here is CASSPGRGKNIQYF. Here the CDR3 DNA reads TGTGCCAGCAGCCCCGGGCGGGGCAAAAACATTCAGTACTTC. The chain combines TRBV7-2 with TRBJ2-4, with D perhaps TRBD2 (6 bases). CDR3 size: 14 residues. V was shortened by 5 bases and J by 3 bases, with 11 bases between the two germline ends. Germline-derived CDR1 and CDR2 are SGHTA and FQGNSA. Full variable domain (outside the CDR3, taken from reference TRBV7-2 and TRBJ2-4): GAGVSQSPSNKVTEKGKDVELRCDPISGHTALYWYRQSLGQGLEFLIYFQGNSAPDKSGLPSDRFSAERTGGSVSTLTIQRTQQEDSAVYLCASSPGRGKNIQYFGAGTRLSVL.

This chain uses TRBV5-1 with TRBJ1-1; TRBD1 matches 8 bases. This CDR3 region has 13 residues. The V segment lost 3 bases and the J segment 8 bases; nucleotides outside the gene matches: 6. CDR1 is SGHRS, CDR2 YFSETQ, per germline. The CDR3 region is CASSSTGQGEAFF. The CDR3 DNA reads TGCGCCAGCAGCTCGACCGGACAGGGAGAAGCTTTCTTT.

The gene calls are TRBV6-5 and TRBJ2-3; no clear D gene. Germline lookup yields CDR1 MNHEY and CDR2 SVGAGI. Trimming pared 6 bases from V and 0 bases from J, leaving 10 bases between. The CDR3 has 14 amino acids. In nucleotides, the CDR3 is TGTGCCAGCAGGCAGGCACTAAGCACAGATACGCAGTATTTT. Its protein is CASRQALSTDTQYF.

The V call is TRBV11-2, the J call TRBJ2-4, with a tentative D call TRBD1 (6 bases). This CDR3 has 18 amino acids. Germline V CDR1 and CDR2: SGHAT, FQNNGV. The ends were cut back, 1 base at V and 2 bases at J, with 18 bases in the middle. CDR3 DNA: TGTGCCAGCAGCTTAGGAAACGTTCAGGGGAAAACCAAAAACATTCAGTACTTC. Its protein is CASSLGNVQGKTKNIQYF. Full variable domain (rest looked up from reference TRBV11-2 and TRBJ2-4): EAGVAQSPRYKIIEKRQSVAFWCNPISGHATLYWYQQILGQGPKLLIQFQNNGVVDDSQLPKDRFSAERLKGVDSTLKIQPAKLEDSAVYLCASSLGNVQGKTKNIQYFGAGTRLSVL.

This sequence joins TRBV29-1 and TRBJ1-1, with no clear D. This CDR3 region has 13 residues. Trimming shortened V by 5 bases and J by 8 bases, and 18 bases separated the two germline ends. Per germline, CDR1 SQVTM and CDR2 ANQGSEA. CDR3 DNA sequence: TGCAGCGTTTCAAGACTTTTAAAACAGGAAGCTTTCTTT. Its translation: CSVSRLLKQEAFF.

This rearrangement joins TRBV6-5 to TRBJ2-1, with D perhaps matching TRBD2 (5 bases). V gave up 6 bases and J gave up 12 bases, with 12 bases separating them. The germline V gene encodes CDR1 MNHEY and CDR2 SVGAGI. The CDR3 runs to 11 residues. The CDR3 region has the DNA TGTGCCAGCAGCCCGGGCACTAGGCAGTTCTTC. The encoded protein is CASSPGTRQFF.

This sequence joins TRBV20-1 and TRBJ2-4; D is perhaps TRBD1 (6 bases). V was pared by 0 bases and J by 0 bases, with 12 bases between. This CDR3 is built from 16 residues. Per the germline V gene, CDR1 is DFQATT and CDR2 is SNEGSKA (reference sequence). CDR3 region: CSARDVGAVAKNIQYF. CDR3 sequence (DNA): TGCAGTGCTAGAGATGTGGGGGCCGTAGCCAAAAACATTCAGTACTTC.

This clonotype was observed a few times. This sequence joins TRBV11-2 and TRBJ1-2, with D unclear. The CDR3 length is 13 residues. The germline V and J ends were trimmed by 0 bases and 5 bases, with 7 bases remaining between them. Germline V gene lookup returns CDR1 SGHAT and CDR2 FQNNGV. CDR3: CASSLEGGYGYTF. CDR3 DNA sequence: TGTGCCAGCAGCTTAGAGGGCGGGTATGGCTACACCTTC.

The V call is TRBV18, the J call TRBJ1-5, with D perhaps matching TRBD1 (5 bases). The length of the CDR3 is 15 residues. Trimming removed 4 bases from V and 7 bases from J, with 17 bases in between. The germline CDR1 and CDR2 sequences are KGHSH and LQKENI. The CDR3 spells CASSLGTSDGQPQHF. The CDR3 coding sequence is TGTGCCAGCTCACTCGGGACCTCAGATGGACAGCCCCAGCATTTT. The full variable domain, rest sourced from reference TRBV18 and TRBJ1-5, is NAGVMQNPRHLVRRRGQEARLRCSPMKGHSHVYWYRQLPEEGLKFMVYLQKENIIDESGMPKERFSAEFPKEGPSILRIQQVVRGDSAAYFCASSLGTSDGQPQHFGDGTRLSIL.

The chain has TRBV2 and TRBJ2-5, with a weak D call TRBD2 (5 bases). This CDR3 has 12 residues. Trimming left V 4 bases short and J 5 bases short, with 8 bases between. Per germline, CDR1 SNHLY and CDR2 FYNNEI. The CDR3 loop is CASSGREETQYF. CDR3 bases: TGTGCCAGCAGTGGAAGGGAGGAGACCCAGTACTTC.

The rearrangement joins TRBV6-5 to TRBJ2-7, with TRBD1 matching 8 bases. The V and J ends lost 4 bases and 5 bases, in that order; junction bases with no gene match: 10. This CDR3 contains 15 residues. Germline CDR1 reads MNHEY; CDR2 reads SVGAGI. CDR3 protein: CASSLALSRGHEQYF. The CDR3 DNA sequence: TGTGCCAGCAGTTTAGCTCTTAGCAGGGGGCACGAGCAGTACTTC.

The chain recombines TRBV12-3 or TRBV12-4 with TRBJ2-7; D tentatively reads TRBD1 or TRBD2 (5 bases each). This CDR3 contains 14 residues. V was trimmed by 7 bases and J by 2 bases, leaving 15 bases between them. The CDR3 nucleotides are TGTGCCAGCACCCTATCCGGGACCGCCTACGAGCAGTACTTC. As protein: CASTLSGTAYEQYF.

V usage is TRBV29-1 and J usage is TRBJ2-2; TRBD2 is a possible D gene (6 bases). CDR3 length: 16 amino acids. The ends were cut back, 5 bases at V and 6 bases at J, with 22 bases in the middle. Germline values: CDR1 SQVTM, CDR2 ANQGSEA. As DNA, the CDR3 is TGCAGCGTTCCTACATCGGGGACTCCTCAGGCCGGGGAGCTGTTTTTT. This sequence encodes CSVPTSGTPQAGELFF.

The chain combines TRBV3-1 with TRBJ2-1; D possibly uses TRBD1 or TRBD2 (6 bases each). The CDR3 extends over 16 amino acids. With 0 bases removed from V and 6 bases from J, the gap between germline ends came to 15 bases. Germline CDR1 reads LGHDT; CDR2 reads YNNKEL (reference sequence). The CDR3 sequence: CASSQEIQGGSNEQFF. The CDR3 DNA sequence: TGTGCCAGCAGCCAAGAAATACAGGGAGGTAGCAATGAGCAGTTCTTC.

The chain carries TRBV12-3 or TRBV12-4 and TRBJ2-1; D perhaps matches TRBD2 (6 bases). The CDR3 runs 14 residues. The ends were cut back, 7 bases at V and 5 bases at J, with 15 bases in the middle. CDR3 bases: TGTGCCAGCACTAATCTGCGGGGTAACAATGAGCAGTTCTTC. Protein: CASTNLRGNNEQFF.